This TCR beta chain is drawn from a study of early T cells in non-severe SARS-CoV-2 infection. Separate cDNA molecules each had unique molecular identifiers attached to them. One entry per CDR3 protein, called by TCRdb with MiXCR from the 5' RACE reads. The table shows about 110,000 distinct CDR3 sequences, with about an eighth occurring only once. Germline V lookup: CDR1 LNHDA, CDR2 SQIVND (reference sequence). This CDR3 region has 14 residues. This clonotype has a single count. A much bigger clone sits one base away, suggesting this may be a read error. The clonotype was recovered from an adult who was a healthcare worker with PCR-confirmed SARS-CoV-2 infection or an uninfected control (not recorded which). The rearrangement joins TRBV19 to TRBJ2-2, with a weak D call TRBD2 (5 bases). The specimen was whole blood. The CDR3 bases are TGTGCCAGTAGTATAGCGGTCGCTGCCGGGGAGCTGATTTTT. It specifies CASSIAVAAGELIF.